A selection of T cell receptor beta chains follows, all from one sample in a study of read filtering for tumor transcriptome and immune sequencing. Each CDR3 protein gets one entry after TCRdb re-called the reads with MiXCR. The repertoire includes tens of thousands of distinct CDR3 sequences, about 12% of them detected once, and more than 14% sits in the top ten. Sequences were obtained from a population of CD138-negative cells sorted from bone marrow. Receptors were obtained from a donor over 35 with multiple myeloma. Each CDR3 is given without its conserved first and last residue. Rows may omit the clone size; those that give it use once, few, many or a size class.

J: TRBJ2-2; size: many; V: TRBV5-1; CDR3: ASRPNGQGATGELF
J: TRBJ1-4; size: many; V: TRBV20-1; CDR3: SITGVNEKLF
J: TRBJ2-7; size: many; V: TRBV7-9; CDR3: ASSLRGRTGPHEQY
J: TRBJ2-6; size: many; V: TRBV24-1; CDR3: ATSDNTLTGANVLT
J: TRBJ2-6; size: many; V: TRBV30; CDR3: AWKGGANVLT
J: TRBJ2-1; size: medium-sized; V: TRBV28; CDR3: ASSLPGSGEQF
J: TRBJ2-3; size: many; V: TRBV24-1; CDR3: ATSEPDRLDTQY
J: TRBJ2-1; size: many; V: TRBV7-2; CDR3: ASSTDRAWNEQF
J: TRBJ2-6; size: many; V: TRBV29-1; CDR3: SVGVFGANVLT
J: TRBJ2-4; size: many; V: TRBV3-1; CDR3: ASSQDLAGTKLAKNIQY
J: TRBJ2-5; size: many; V: TRBV29-1; CDR3: SVDLAAETQY
J: TRBJ1-1; size: many; V: TRBV7-9; CDR3: ASSLVGLYTEAF
J: TRBJ2-5; size: many; V: TRBV18; CDR3: ASSRGGQETQY
J: TRBJ2-1; size: many; V: TRBV2; CDR3: ASRAGQVDYNEQF
J: TRBJ2-7; size: many; V: TRBV5-1; CDR3: ASSFREVAGGRPYEQY
J: TRBJ2-3; size: many; V: TRBV20-1; CDR3: SAIRGNQLGDTQY
J: TRBJ2-3; size: many; V: TRBV6-5; CDR3: ASSHLEDADTQY
J: TRBJ1-5; size: many; V: TRBV20-1; CDR3: SATRGSSNQPQH
J: TRBJ2-1; size: many; V: TRBV20-1; CDR3: SALDRVLLSNEQF
J: TRBJ2-7; size: -; V: TRBV12-3/TRBV12-4; CDR3: ASSPDGVSYEQY
J: TRBJ2-7; size: -; V: TRBV29-1; CDR3: SVTRDNSYEQY
J: TRBJ2-1; size: many; V: TRBV12-3/TRBV12-4; CDR3: ASSLRTGGYNEQF
J: TRBJ2-1; size: many; V: TRBV10-3; CDR3: AISESTAFDEQF
J: TRBJ2-1; size: many; V: TRBV7-2; CDR3: ASSLGRDSYNEQF
J: TRBJ2-1; size: -; V: TRBV5-1; CDR3: ASGLGGRFYNEQF
J: TRBJ1-5; size: many; V: TRBV6-5; CDR3: ASSYTQAGQPQH